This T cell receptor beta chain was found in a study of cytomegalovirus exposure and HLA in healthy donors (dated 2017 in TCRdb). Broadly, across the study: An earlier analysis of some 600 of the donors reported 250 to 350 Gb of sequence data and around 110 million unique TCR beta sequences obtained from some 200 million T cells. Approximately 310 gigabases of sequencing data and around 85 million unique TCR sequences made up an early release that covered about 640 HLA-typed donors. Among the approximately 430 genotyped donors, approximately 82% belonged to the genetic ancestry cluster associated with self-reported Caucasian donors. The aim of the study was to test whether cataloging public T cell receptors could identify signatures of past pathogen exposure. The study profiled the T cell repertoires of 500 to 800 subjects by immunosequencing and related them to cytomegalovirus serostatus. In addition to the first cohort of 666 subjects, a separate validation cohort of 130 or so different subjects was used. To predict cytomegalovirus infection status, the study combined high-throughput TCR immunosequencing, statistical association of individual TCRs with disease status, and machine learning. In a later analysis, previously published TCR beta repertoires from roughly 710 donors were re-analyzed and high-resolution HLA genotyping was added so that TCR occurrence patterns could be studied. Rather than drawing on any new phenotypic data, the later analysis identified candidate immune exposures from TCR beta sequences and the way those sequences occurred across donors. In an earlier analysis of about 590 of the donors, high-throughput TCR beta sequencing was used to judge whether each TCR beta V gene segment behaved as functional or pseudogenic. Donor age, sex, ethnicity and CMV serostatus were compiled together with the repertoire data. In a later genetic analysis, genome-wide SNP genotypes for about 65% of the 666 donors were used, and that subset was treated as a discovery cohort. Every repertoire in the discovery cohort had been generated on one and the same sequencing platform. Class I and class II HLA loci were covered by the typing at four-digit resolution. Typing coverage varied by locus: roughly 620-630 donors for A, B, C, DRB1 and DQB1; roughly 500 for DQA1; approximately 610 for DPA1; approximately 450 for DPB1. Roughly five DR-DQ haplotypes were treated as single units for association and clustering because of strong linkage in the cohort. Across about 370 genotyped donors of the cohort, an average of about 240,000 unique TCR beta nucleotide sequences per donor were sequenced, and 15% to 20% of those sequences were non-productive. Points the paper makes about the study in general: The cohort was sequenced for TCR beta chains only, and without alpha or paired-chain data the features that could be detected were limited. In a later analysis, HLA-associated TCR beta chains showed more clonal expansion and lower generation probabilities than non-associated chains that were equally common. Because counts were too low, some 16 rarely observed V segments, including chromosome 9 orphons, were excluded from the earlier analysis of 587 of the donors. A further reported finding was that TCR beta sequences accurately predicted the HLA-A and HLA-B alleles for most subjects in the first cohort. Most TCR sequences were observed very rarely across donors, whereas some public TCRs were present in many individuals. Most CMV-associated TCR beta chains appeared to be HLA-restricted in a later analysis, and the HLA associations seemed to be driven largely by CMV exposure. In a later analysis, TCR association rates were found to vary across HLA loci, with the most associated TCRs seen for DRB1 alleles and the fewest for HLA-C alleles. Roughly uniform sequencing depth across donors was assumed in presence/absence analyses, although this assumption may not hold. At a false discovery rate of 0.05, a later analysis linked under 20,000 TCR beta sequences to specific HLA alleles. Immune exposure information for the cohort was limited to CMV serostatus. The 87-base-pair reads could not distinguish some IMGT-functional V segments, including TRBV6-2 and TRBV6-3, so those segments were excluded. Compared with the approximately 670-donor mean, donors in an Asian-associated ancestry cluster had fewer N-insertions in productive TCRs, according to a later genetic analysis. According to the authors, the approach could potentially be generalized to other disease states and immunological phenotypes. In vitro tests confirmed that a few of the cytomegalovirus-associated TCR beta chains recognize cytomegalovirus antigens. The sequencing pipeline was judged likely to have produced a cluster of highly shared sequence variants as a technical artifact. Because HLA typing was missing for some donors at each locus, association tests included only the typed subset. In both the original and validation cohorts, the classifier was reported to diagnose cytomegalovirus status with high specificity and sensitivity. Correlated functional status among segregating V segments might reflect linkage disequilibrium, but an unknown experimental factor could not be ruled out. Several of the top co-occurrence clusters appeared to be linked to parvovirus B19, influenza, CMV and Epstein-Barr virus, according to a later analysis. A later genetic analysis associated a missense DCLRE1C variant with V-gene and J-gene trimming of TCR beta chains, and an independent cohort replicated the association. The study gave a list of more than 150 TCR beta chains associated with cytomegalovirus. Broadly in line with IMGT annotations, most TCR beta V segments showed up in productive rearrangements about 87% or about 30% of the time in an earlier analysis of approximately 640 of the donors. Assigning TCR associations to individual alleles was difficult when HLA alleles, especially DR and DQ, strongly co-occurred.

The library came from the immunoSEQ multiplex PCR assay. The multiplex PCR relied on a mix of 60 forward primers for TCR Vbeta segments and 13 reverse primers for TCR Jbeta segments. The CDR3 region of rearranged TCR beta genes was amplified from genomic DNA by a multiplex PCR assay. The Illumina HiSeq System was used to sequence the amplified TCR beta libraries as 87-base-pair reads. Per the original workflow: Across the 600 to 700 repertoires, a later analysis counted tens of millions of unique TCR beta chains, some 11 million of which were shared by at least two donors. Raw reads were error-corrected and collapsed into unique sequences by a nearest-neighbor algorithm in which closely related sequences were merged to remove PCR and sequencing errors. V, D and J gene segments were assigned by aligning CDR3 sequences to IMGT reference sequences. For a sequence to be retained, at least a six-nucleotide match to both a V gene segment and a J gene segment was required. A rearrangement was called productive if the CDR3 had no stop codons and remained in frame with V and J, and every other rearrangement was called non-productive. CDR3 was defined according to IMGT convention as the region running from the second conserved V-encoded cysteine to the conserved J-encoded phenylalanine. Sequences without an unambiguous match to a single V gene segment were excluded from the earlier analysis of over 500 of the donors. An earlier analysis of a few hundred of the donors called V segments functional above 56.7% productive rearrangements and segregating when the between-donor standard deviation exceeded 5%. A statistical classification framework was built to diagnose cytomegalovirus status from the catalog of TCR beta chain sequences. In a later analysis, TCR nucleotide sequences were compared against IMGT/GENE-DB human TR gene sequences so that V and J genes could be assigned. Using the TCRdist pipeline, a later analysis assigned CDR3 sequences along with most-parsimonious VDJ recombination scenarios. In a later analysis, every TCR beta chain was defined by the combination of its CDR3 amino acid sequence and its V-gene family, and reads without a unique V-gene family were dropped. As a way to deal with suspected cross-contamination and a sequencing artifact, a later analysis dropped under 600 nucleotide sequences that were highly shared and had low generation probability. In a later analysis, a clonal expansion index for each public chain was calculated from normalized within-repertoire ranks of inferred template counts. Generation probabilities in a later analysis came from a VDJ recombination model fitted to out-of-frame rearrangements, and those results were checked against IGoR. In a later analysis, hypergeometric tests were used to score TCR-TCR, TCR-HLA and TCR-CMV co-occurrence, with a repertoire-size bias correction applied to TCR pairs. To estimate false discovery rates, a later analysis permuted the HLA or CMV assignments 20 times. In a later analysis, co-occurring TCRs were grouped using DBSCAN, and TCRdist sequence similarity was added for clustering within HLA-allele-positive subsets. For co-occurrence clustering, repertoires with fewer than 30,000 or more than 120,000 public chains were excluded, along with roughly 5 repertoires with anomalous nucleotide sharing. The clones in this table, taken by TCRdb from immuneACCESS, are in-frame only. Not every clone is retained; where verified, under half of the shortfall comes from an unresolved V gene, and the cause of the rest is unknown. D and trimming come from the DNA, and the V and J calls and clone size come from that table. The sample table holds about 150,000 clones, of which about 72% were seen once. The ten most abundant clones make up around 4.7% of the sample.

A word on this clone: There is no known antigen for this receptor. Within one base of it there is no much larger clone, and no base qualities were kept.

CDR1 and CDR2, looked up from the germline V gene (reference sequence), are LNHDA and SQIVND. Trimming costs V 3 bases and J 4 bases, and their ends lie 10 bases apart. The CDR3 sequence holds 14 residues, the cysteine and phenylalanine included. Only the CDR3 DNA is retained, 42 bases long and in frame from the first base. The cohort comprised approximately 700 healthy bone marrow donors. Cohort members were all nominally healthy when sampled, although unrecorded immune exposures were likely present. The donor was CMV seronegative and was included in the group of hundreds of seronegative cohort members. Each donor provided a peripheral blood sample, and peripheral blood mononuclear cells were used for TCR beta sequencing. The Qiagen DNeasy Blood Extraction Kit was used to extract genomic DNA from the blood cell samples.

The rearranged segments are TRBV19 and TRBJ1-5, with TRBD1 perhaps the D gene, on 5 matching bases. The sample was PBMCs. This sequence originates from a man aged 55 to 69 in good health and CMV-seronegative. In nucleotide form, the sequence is TGTGCCAGTAGTATCCGGGGGAATAATCAGCCCCAGCATTTT. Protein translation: CASSIRGNNQPQHF.